The 9 T cell receptor beta chains presented below share a single source sample, sequenced in a study of T cell repertoires in cytomegalovirus infection. TCRdb re-called the reads through MiXCR, storing one row per CDR3 protein. The sample lists about 250,000 distinct CDR3 sequences, roughly 6.5% occurring once. Material: PBMCs. The receptors derive from a human donor in good health (CMV status not recorded). Some clones in this sample may be carry-over from other donors' samples.

This clonotype has a count of ten or more. This rearrangement joins TRBV28 to TRBJ1-3; the D is unclear. Germline values: CDR1 MDHEN, CDR2 SYDVKM. Trimming shortened V by 3 bases and J by 4 bases, and 10 bases separated the two germline ends. The CDR3 contains 14 residues. The CDR3 is CASSFRERGNTIYF. CDR3 nucleotides: TGTGCCAGCAGTTTCCGGGAACGGGGAAACACCATATATTTT.

This clonotype was recorded at least ten times. The chain recombines TRBV10-3 with TRBJ1-5, with D perhaps matching TRBD1 (6 bases). The length of the CDR3 is 14 residues. Germline V gives CDR1 ENHRY, CDR2 SYGVKD. V gave up 3 bases and J gave up 5 bases, with 11 bases separating them. Here the CDR3 DNA reads TGTGCCATCAGTGAAGGGGGGAGGGATCAGCCCCAGCATTTT. Translation gives CAISEGGRDQPQHF.

There are many counts of this clonotype. This sequence joins TRBV7-9 and TRBJ1-2, with TRBD1 matching 7 bases. The CDR3 is made up of 14 amino acids. Germline V gene sequence: CDR1 SEHNR, CDR2 FQNEAQ (reference sequence). The V and J ends lost 6 bases and 8 bases, in that order; junction bases with no gene match: 12. CDR3 coding DNA: TGTGCCAGCAGTTCGACAGGGCTCGAAAGAGGCTACACCTTC. It specifies CASSSTGLERGYTF.

This clonotype was seen many times. This chain's CDR3 is CSVDHRGLGETQYF. In DNA, the CDR3 is TGCAGCGTTGACCACAGGGGGCTGGGAGAGACCCAGTACTTC. The chain has TRBV29-1 and TRBJ2-5; TRBD1 matches at 9 bases. The CDR3 sequence is 14 residues long. The trim removed 3 bases at V and 4 bases at J, leaving 6 bases unmatched. CDR1 and CDR2 (germline): SQVTM, ANQGSEA.

At least ten counts were recorded for this clonotype. The rearrangement links TRBV6-2 or TRBV6-3 to TRBJ1-1; D is uncertain. The CDR3 loop spans 14 amino acids. V lost 3 bases and J 1 base, leaving 9 bases between the germline ends. Germline CDR1 and CDR2: MNHEY and SVGEGT. CDR3 nucleotide sequence: TGTGCCAGCAGTTATTTATCGGGGAACACTGAAGCTTTCTTT. This sequence encodes CASSYLSGNTEAFF.

This clonotype was picked up many times. The chain has TRBV6-2 or TRBV6-3 and TRBJ1-4; TRBD1 is a possible D gene (5 bases). V lost 5 bases, J lost 0 bases, and 7 bases lay in between. The CDR3 loop spans 14 amino acids. The germline V gene has CDR1 MNHEY and CDR2 SVGEGT. In nucleotides, the CDR3 is TGTGCCAGCAGTGACAGCGCAACTAATGAAAAACTGTTTTTT. Amino acid sequence: CASSDSATNEKLFF.

This clonotype was counted at least ten times. The chain employs TRBV25-1 and TRBJ2-5; no clear D gene. Per germline, CDR1 MGHDK and CDR2 SYGVNS. Between the trimmed V and J ends, which lost 4 bases and 6 bases, there was a span of 9 bases. The CDR3 runs 12 residues. The CDR3 DNA reads TGTGCCAGCAGTGCCGTATGGAAGACCCAGTACTTC. Protein product: CASSAVWKTQYF.

In this sample, this clonotype turned up many times. The chain combines TRBV11-2 with TRBJ1-2; D is ambiguous. The germline gives CDR1 SGHAT, CDR2 FQNNGV. V lost 4 bases, J lost 7 bases, and 13 bases lay in between. The CDR3 is 13 residues long. The CDR3 reads CASSSNSGRGYTF. CDR3 coding DNA: TGTGCCAGCAGCTCCAACAGTGGTCGTGGCTACACCTTC.

In this sample, this clonotype turned up many times. The genes are TRBV12-3 or TRBV12-4 and TRBJ2-3, with TRBD2 identical over 8 bases. V dropped 6 bases and J dropped 2; count of bases not matched to a gene: 10. The CDR3 is made up of 16 amino acids. The chain's CDR3 is CASRTLAGPYTDTQYF. The CDR3 nucleotides are TGTGCCAGCAGGACGTTAGCGGGGCCCTACACAGATACGCAGTATTTT.